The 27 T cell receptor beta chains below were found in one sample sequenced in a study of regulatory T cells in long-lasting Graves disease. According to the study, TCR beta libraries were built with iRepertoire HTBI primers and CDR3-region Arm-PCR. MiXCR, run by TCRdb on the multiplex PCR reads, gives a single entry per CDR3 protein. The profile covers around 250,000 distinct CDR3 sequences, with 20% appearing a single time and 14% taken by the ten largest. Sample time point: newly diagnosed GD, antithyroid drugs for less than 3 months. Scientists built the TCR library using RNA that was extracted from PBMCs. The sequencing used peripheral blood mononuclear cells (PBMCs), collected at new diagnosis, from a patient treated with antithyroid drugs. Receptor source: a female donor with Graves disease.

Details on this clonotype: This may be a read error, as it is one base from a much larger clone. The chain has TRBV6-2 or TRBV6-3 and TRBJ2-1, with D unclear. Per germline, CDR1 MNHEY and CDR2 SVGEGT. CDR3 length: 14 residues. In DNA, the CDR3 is TGTGTCAGCAGTTCCCCCAACCCCCCTAATGAGCAGTTCTTC. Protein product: CVSSSPNPPNEQFF.

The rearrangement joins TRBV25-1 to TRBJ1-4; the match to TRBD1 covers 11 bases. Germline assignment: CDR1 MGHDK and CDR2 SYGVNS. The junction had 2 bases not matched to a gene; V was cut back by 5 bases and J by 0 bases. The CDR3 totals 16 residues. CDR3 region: CASSRTGGATNEKLFF. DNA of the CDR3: TGTGCCAGCAGTAGGACAGGGGGCGCAACTAATGAAAAACTGTTTTTT.

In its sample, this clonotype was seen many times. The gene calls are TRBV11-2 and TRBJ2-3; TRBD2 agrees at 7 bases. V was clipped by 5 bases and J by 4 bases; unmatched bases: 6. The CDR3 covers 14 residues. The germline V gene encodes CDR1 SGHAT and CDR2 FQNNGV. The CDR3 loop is CASSRGVGADTQYF. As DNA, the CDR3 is TGTGCCAGCAGCCGGGGGGTGGGCGCAGATACGCAGTATTTT.

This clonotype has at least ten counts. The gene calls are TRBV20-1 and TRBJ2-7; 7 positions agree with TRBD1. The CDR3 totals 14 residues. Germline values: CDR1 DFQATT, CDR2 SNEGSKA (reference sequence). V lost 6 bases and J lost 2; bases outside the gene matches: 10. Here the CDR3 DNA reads TGCAGTGCGGAGAGGGACAGAGCAACCTACGAGCAGTACTTC. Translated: CSAERDRATYEQYF.

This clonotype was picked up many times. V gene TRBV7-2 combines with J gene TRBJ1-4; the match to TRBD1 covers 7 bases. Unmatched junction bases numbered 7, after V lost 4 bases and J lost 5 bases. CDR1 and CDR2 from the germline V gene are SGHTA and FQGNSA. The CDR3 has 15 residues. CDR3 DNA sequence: TGTGCCAGCAGCTCAACGGGACAGCAAAATGAAAAACTGTTTTTT. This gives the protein CASSSTGQQNEKLFF.

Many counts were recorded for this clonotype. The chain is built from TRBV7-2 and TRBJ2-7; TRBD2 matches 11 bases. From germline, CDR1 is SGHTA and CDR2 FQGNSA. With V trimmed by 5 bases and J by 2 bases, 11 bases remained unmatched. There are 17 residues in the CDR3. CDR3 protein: CASSQGLAAATAYEQYF. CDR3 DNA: TGTGCCAGCAGCCAGGGACTAGCGGCGGCAACCGCCTACGAGCAGTACTTC.

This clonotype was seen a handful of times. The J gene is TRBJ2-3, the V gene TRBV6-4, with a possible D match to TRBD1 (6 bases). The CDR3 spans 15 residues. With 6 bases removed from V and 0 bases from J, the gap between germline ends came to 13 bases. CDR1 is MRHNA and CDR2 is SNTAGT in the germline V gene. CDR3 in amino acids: CASRDSSYSTDTQYF. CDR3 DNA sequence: TGTGCCAGCAGGGACAGCTCCTATAGCACAGATACGCAGTATTTT.

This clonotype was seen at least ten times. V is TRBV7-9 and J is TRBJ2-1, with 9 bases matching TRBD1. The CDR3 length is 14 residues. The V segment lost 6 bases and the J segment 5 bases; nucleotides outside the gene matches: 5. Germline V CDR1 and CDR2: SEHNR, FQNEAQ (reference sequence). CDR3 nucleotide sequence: TGTGCCAGCAGTGCGGACAGGGGCAACAATGAGCAGTTCTTC. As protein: CASSADRGNNEQFF. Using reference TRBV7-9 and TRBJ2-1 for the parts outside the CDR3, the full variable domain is DTGVSQNPRHKITKRGQNVTFRCDPISEHNRLYWYRQTLGQGPEFLTYFQNEAQLEKSRLLSDRFSAERPKGSFSTLEIQRTEQGDSAMYLCASSADRGNNEQFFGPGTRLTVL.

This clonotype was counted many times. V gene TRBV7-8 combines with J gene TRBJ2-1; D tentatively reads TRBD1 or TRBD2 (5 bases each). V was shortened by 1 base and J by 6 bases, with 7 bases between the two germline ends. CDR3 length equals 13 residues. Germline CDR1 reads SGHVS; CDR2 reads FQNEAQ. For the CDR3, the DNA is TGTGCCAGCAGCTTAGGGGGGTTCAATGAGCAGTTCTTC. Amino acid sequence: CASSLGGFNEQFF.

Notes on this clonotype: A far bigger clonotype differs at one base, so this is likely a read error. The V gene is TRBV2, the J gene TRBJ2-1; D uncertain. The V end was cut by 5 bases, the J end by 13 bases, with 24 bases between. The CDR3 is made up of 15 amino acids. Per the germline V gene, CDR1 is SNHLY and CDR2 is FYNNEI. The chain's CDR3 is CASSPFDLAKNIQFF. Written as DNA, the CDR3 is TGTGCCAGCAGTCCCTTCGATTTAGCCAAAAACATTCAGTTCTTC.

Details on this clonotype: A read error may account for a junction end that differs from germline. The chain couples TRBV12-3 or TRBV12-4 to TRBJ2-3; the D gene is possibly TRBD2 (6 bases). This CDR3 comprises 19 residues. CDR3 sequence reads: CASSPALTSPESSTDMQYF. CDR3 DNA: TGTGCCAGCAGTCCTGCACTGACTAGTCCCGAATCTAGCACAGATATGCAGTATTTT.

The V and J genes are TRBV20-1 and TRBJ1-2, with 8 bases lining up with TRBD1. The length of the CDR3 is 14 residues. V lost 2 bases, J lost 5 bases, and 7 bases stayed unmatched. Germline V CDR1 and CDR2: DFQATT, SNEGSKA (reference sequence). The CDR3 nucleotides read TGCAGTGCTAGAAAGGACAGGGACTCTTATGGCTACACCTTC. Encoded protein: CSARKDRDSYGYTF.

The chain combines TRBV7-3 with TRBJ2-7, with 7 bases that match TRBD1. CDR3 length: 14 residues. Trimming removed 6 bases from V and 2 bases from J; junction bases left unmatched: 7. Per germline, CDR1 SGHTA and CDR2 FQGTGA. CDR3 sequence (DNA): TGTGCCAGCAGAACCGGGACAGTTCCCTACGAGCAGTACTTC. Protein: CASRTGTVPYEQYF.

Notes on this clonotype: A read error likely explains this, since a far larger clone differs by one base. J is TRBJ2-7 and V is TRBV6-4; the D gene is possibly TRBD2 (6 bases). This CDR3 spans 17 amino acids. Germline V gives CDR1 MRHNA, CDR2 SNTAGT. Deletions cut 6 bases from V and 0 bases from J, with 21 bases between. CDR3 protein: CASRATAGYQSSYEQYF. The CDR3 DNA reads TGTGCCAGCAGGGCAACCGCGGGGTACCAAAGCTCCTACGAGCAGTACTTC.

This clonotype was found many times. The CDR3 DNA follows: TGTGCCAGCAGCCGCGGCGGGACTAGCGGGAGGCTTACGCAGTATTTT. It codes for CASSRGGTSGRLTQYF. The rearrangement uses TRBV11-2 and TRBJ2-3, with TRBD2 identical over 15 bases. The V segment lost 5 bases and the J segment 8 bases; nucleotides outside the gene matches: 8. Looked up from germline, CDR1 is SGHAT and CDR2 is FQNNGV. The CDR3 contains 16 residues.

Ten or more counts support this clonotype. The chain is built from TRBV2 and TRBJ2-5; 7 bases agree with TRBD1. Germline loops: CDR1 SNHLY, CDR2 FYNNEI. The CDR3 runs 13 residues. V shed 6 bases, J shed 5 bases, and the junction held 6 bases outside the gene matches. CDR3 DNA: TGTGCCAGCAGCGGGACAGTAGACGAGACCCAGTACTTC. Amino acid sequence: CASSGTVDETQYF.

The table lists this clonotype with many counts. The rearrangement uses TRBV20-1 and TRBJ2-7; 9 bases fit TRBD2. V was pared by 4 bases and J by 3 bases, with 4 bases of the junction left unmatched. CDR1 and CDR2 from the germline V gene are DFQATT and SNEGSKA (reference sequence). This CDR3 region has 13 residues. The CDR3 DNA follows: TGCAGTGCTAATAGCGGGAGCATCTACGAGCAGTACTTC. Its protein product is CSANSGSIYEQYF.

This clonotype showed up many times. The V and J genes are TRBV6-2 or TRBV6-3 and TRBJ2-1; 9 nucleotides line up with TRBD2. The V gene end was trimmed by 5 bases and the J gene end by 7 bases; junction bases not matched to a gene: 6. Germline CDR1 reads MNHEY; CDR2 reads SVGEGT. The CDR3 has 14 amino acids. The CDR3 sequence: CASSQAGGKNEQFF. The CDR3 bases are TGTGCCAGCAGTCAAGCGGGGGGCAAGAATGAGCAGTTCTTC.

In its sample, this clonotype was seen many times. Written as DNA, the CDR3 is TGTGCCAGCAGCGTCGGGGGGCCGGGCGCGAACTATGGCTACACCTTC. This gives the protein CASSVGGPGANYGYTF. V usage is TRBV9 and J usage is TRBJ1-2; maybe TRBD1 (6 bases). V dropped 2 bases and J dropped 2 bases, with 16 bases sitting between them. This CDR3 contains 16 residues. CDR1 SGDLS and CDR2 YYNGEE come from the germline V gene. The complete variable domain, with remaining parts taken from reference TRBV9 and TRBJ1-2, reads DSGVTQTPKHLITATGQRVTLRCSPRSGDLSVYWYQQSLDQGLQFLIQYYNGEERAKGNILERFSAQQFPDLHSELNLSSLELGDSALYFCASSVGGPGANYGYTFGSGTRLTVV.

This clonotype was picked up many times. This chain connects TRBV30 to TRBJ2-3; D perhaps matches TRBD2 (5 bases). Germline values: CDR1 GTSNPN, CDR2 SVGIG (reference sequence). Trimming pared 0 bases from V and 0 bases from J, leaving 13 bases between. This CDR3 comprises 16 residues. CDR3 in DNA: TGTGCCTGGAGTGTTTCCTTACTAGGCAGCACAGATACGCAGTATTTT. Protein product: CAWSVSLLGSTDTQYF.

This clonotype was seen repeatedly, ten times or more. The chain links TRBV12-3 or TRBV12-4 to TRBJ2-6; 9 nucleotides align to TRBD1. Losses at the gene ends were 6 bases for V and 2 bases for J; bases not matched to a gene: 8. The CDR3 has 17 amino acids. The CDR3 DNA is TGTGCCAGCAGGTACCGGGACAGGGCAGCTGGGGCCAACGTCCTGACTTTC. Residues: CASRYRDRAAGANVLTF.

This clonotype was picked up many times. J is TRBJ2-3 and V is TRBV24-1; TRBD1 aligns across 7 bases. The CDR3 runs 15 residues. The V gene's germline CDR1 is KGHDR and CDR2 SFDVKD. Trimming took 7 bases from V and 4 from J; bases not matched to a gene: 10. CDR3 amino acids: CATRVGQGVADTQYF. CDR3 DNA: TGTGCCACCAGGGTGGGCCAGGGGGTGGCAGATACGCAGTATTTT.

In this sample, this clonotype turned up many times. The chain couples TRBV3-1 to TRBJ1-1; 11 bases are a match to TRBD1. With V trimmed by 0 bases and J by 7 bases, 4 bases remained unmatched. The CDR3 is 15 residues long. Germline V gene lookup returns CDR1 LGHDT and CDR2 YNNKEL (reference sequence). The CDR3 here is CASSQEDRGLDEAFF. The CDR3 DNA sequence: TGTGCCAGCAGCCAAGAGGACAGGGGGCTAGATGAAGCTTTCTTT.

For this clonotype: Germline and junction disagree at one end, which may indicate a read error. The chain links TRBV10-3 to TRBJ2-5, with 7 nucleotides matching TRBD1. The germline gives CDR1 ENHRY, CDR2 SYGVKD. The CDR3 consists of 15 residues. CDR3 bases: TGTGCCAGCAGTTACGGGCCGACAGGGCAGGAGACCCAGTACTTC. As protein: CASSYGPTGQETQYF.

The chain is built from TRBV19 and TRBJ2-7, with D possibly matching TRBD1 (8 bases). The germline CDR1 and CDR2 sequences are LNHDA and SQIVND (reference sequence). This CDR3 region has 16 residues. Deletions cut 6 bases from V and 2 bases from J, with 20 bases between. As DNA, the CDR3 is TGTGCCAGTAGCCTCAACCGGGGGGACAGGCCCTACGAGCAGTACTTC. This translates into CASSLNRGDRPYEQYF.

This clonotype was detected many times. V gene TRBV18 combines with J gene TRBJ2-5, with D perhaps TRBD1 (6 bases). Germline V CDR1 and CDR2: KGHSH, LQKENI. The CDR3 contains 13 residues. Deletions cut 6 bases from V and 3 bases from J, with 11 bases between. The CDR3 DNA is TGTGCCAGCTCCCTCGGACAGAAAGAGACCCAGTACTTC. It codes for CASSLGQKETQYF. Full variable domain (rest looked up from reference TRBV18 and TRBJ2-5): NAGVMQNPRHLVRRRGQEARLRCSPMKGHSHVYWYRQLPEEGLKFMVYLQKENIIDESGMPKERFSAEFPKEGPSILRIQQVVRGDSAAYFCASSLGQKETQYFGPGTRLLVL.

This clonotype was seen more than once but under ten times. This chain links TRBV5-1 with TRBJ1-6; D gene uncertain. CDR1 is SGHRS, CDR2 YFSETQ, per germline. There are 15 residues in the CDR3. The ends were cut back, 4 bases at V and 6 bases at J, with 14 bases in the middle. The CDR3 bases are TGCGCCAGCAGCCCGGAGCCCGCGGTTAATTCACCCCTCCACTTT. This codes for CASSPEPAVNSPLHF.